Following are 27 T cell receptor beta chains from one sample sequenced in a study of T cells in Graves' hyperthyroidism and ophthalmopathy. There were TCR beta CDR3 regions amplified from RNA transcripts. Primed by the HTBI set, a first-round RT-PCR was run on the TCR CDR3. TCRdb re-called the multiplex PCR reads with MiXCR, one entry per CDR3 protein. The table includes hundreds of thousands of distinct CDR3 sequences, about 43% detected once. Input material: peripheral blood or thyroid tissue (not recorded which). The receptors shown here come from a young woman with Graves' hyperthyroidism.

V and J are TRBV10-3 and TRBJ2-2; no reliable D call. The CDR3 is 13 residues long. Germline lookup yields CDR1 ENHRY and CDR2 SYGVKD. Trimming took off 7 bases at V and 0 bases at J, with 6 bases between the two ends. This chain's CDR3 is CAIITTNTGELFF. In nucleotides, the CDR3 is TGTGCCATCATAACAACGAACACCGGGGAGCTGTTTTTT.

This clonotype was seen many times. V is TRBV2 and J is TRBJ2-5; possibly TRBD1 for D (6 bases). Trimming took 4 bases from V and 4 from J, leaving 10 bases between them. From germline, CDR1 is SNHLY and CDR2 FYNNEI. The CDR3 consists of 13 residues. CDR3 region: CASSAMGAETQYF. In DNA, the CDR3 is TGTGCCAGCAGTGCGATGGGGGCAGAGACCCAGTACTTC.

This clonotype has a count of ten or more. The genes are TRBV19 and TRBJ2-7; D may be TRBD1 (6 bases). This CDR3 comprises 15 residues. In germline, CDR1 is LNHDA, CDR2 SQIVND (reference sequence). Trimming left V 0 bases short and J 0 bases short, with 9 bases between. The CDR3 DNA is TGTGCCAGTAGTATAGAGGACAGTGGCTCCTACGAGCAGTACTTC. Amino acids: CASSIEDSGSYEQYF.

This clonotype appeared many times. The chain carries TRBV7-8 and TRBJ2-6; D gene uncertain. V was pared by 5 bases and J by 1 base, with 6 bases between. Germline CDR1 and CDR2: SGHVS and FQNEAQ. The CDR3 spans 14 residues. In DNA, the CDR3 is TGTGCCAGCAGCCCAGGATCTGGGGCCAACGTCCTGACTTTC. Translating gives CASSPGSGANVLTF.

This clonotype was observed a single time. The gene calls are TRBV7-2 and TRBJ2-5; D not certain. The V gene lost 8 bases and the J gene lost 4 bases, with 17 bases spanning the gap. This CDR3 has 14 residues. Germline CDR1 is SGHTA and CDR2 is FQGNSA. CDR3 bases: TGTGCCAGCGCCCCCGGTATTGGGCGAGAGACCCAGTACTTC. Amino acid sequence: CASAPGIGRETQYF.

The chain is built from TRBV20-1 and TRBJ1-2, with D perhaps TRBD1 (5 bases). The V end was cut by 0 bases, the J end by 6 bases, with 11 bases between. CDR3 length: 13 residues. From germline, CDR1 is DFQATT and CDR2 SNEGSKA (reference sequence). Written as DNA, the CDR3 is TGCAGTGCTAGAGATCTCCAGGGCCATGGCTACACCTTC. Protein: CSARDLQGHGYTF.

This clonotype has only one observation. The rearrangement links TRBV29-1 to TRBJ2-5, with D perhaps TRBD2 (6 bases). Trimming removed 3 bases at V and 5 bases at J, with 16 bases between. In germline, CDR1 is SQVTM, CDR2 ANQGSEA. The CDR3 totals 14 residues. The CDR3 is CSVDVGEDGETQYF. The CDR3 coding sequence is TGCAGCGTTGACGTAGGGGAGGATGGGGAGACCCAGTACTTC.

The gene calls are TRBV10-3 and TRBJ2-2, with no clear D. V lost 10 bases to trimming and J lost 6 bases, with 12 bases between them. CDR1 ENHRY and CDR2 SYGVKD come from the germline V gene. CDR3 length equals 12 residues. The CDR3 coding sequence is TGTGCCAGCCCTGCTAAGGCCGGGGAGCTGTTTTTT. This encodes CASPAKAGELFF.

The V and J genes are TRBV7-8 and TRBJ2-7; D ambiguous. Trimming pared 5 bases from V and 1 base from J, leaving 15 bases between. CDR1 and CDR2 from the germline V gene are SGHVS and FQNEAQ. The CDR3 length is 15 residues. CDR3 sequence (DNA): TGTGCCAGCAGCCTTGGACGGTACCCTTCCTACGAGCAGTACTTC. As protein: CASSLGRYPSYEQYF.

This clonotype was recorded many times. The chain has TRBV2 and TRBJ1-5; D is unclear. V lost 7 bases, J lost 0 bases, and 13 bases lay in between. This CDR3 has 15 residues. Germline CDR1 SNHLY, CDR2 FYNNEI. The chain's CDR3 is CASKRDGGSNQPQHF. The DNA of the CDR3 is TGTGCCAGCAAGCGAGACGGTGGTAGCAATCAGCCCCAGCATTTT.

The V call is TRBV24-1, the J call TRBJ2-6; the D gene is possibly TRBD1 (5 bases). There are 15 residues in the CDR3. In germline, CDR1 is KGHDR, CDR2 SFDVKD. V was cut by 2 bases and J by 4 bases, with 8 bases left in between. The CDR3 region has the DNA TGTGCCACCAGTGATTCAGGGTTGGGGGCCAACGTCCTGACTTTC. Translated: CATSDSGLGANVLTF.

This rearrangement joins TRBV7-2 to TRBJ1-6; D not certain. V lost 7 bases and J 8 bases, leaving 18 bases between the germline ends. Germline CDR1 SGHTA, CDR2 FQGNSA. The CDR3 has 15 residues. CDR3 region: CASTKNPGVDSPLHF. DNA of the CDR3: TGTGCCAGCACCAAAAATCCCGGGGTGGATTCACCCCTCCACTTT.

The chain links TRBV15 to TRBJ1-5; possible D gene TRBD1, 6 bases. The CDR3 is 14 residues long. Trimming shortened V by 3 bases and J by 4 bases, and 10 bases separated the two germline ends. Looked up from germline, CDR1 is LNHNV and CDR2 is YYDKDF (reference sequence). The CDR3 DNA reads TGTGCCACCAGCAGGAGAGGGGGGAATCAGCCCCAGCATTTT. Translated, it gives CATSRRGGNQPQHF.

This chain joins TRBV5-1 and TRBJ1-1; D perhaps matches TRBD1 (5 bases). Germline V gene sequence: CDR1 SGHRS, CDR2 YFSETQ. The CDR3 contains 15 residues. V lost 3 bases to trimming and J lost 1 base, with 13 bases between them. For the CDR3, the DNA is TGCGCCAGCAGCTCTCACAGGATGGGGAACACTGAAGCTTTCTTT. Translating gives CASSSHRMGNTEAFF. The full variable domain, completed using reference TRBV5-1 and TRBJ1-1, is KAGVTQTPRYLIKTRGQQVTLSCSPISGHRSVSWYQQTPGQGLQFLFEYFSETQRNKGNFPGRFSGRQFSNSRSEMNVSTLELGDSALYLCASSSHRMGNTEAFFGQGTRLTVV.

About this clonotype: At one boundary the junction diverges from the germline segment, which might be a read error. The rearrangement joins TRBV5-1 to TRBJ1-1; 7 bases align to TRBD1. Germline V gives CDR1 SGHRS, CDR2 YFSETQ. This CDR3 is built from 11 residues. CDR3 sequence: CASSFPGGPFF. The CDR3 nucleotides are TGTGCCAGCAGCTTTCCAGGGGGTCCTTTCTTT.

The rearrangement links TRBV7-3 to TRBJ1-1; maybe TRBD1 (6 bases). Germline assignment: CDR1 SGHTA and CDR2 FQGTGA. The V gene lost 5 bases and the J gene lost 4 bases, with 14 bases spanning the gap. CDR3 size: 14 residues. CDR3: CASSLQGSSTEAFF. In nucleotides, the CDR3 is TGTGCCAGCAGCCTACAGGGTAGCAGCACTGAAGCTTTCTTT.

This chain joins TRBV4-1 and TRBJ1-2, with D perhaps matching TRBD1 (6 bases). This CDR3 is 14 amino acids long. The germline V and J ends were trimmed by 5 bases and 8 bases, with 18 bases remaining between them. Per germline, CDR1 MGHRA and CDR2 YSYEKL. CDR3 nucleotides: TGCGCCAGCAGCTTGGGGGGGGCAGGGACCGGCTACACCTTC. Encoded protein: CASSLGGAGTGYTF.

This clonotype was counted only a few times. The chain employs TRBV7-6 and TRBJ2-7; D not certain. Germline assignment: CDR1 SGHVS and CDR2 FNYEAQ. V was pared by 1 base and J by 7 bases, with 8 bases between. The CDR3 consists of 12 residues. The CDR3 region has the DNA TGTGCCAGCAGCTTAGGGACGCGGGAGCAGTACTTC. Its translation: CASSLGTREQYF. Supplemented by reference TRBV7-6 and TRBJ2-7, the full variable domain reads GAGVSQSPRYKVTKRGQDVALRCDPISGHVSLYWYRQALGQGPEFLTYFNYEAQQDKSGLPNDRFSAERPEGSISTLTIQRTEQRDSAMYRCASSLGTREQYFGPGTRLTVT.

On this clonotype itself: A much larger clone lies a single base off, so this may be a read error. The chain links TRBV7-9 to TRBJ1-5; D unresolved. V was clipped by 10 bases and J by 3 bases, with 22 bases between them. CDR1 is SEHNR, CDR2 FQNEAQ, per germline (reference sequence). The CDR3 is 16 residues long. CDR3 nucleotide sequence: TGTGCCATCGACGACAAGTGGGAGGTGGACAATCAGCCCCAGCATTTT. The encoded protein is CAIDDKWEVDNQPQHF. Drawing the rest from reference TRBV7-9 and TRBJ1-5, the complete variable domain is DTGVSQNPRHKITKRGQNVTFRCDPISEHNRLYWYRQTLGQGPEFLTYFQNEAQLEKSRLLSDRFSAERPKGSFSTLEIQRTEQGDSAMYLCAIDDKWEVDNQPQHFGDGTRLSIL.

This clonotype was recorded only once. This sequence may be a read error, since a much larger clone differs from it by one base. This chain links TRBV7-2 with TRBJ1-6; D is uncertain. CDR1 is SGHTA, CDR2 FQGNSA, per germline. Deletions cut 5 bases from V and 10 bases from J, with 12 bases between. This CDR3 has 13 residues. CDR3 in DNA: TGTGCCAGCAGCCAAGATCTGGGGTCACCCCTCCACTTT. This sequence encodes CASSQDLGSPLHF.

V is TRBV24-1 and J is TRBJ2-2; D ambiguous. V was trimmed by 4 bases and J by 1 base, leaving 6 bases between them. The germline V gene has CDR1 KGHDR and CDR2 SFDVKD. This CDR3 spans 14 amino acids. CDR3 nucleotide sequence: TGTGCCACCAGTGACTTCGGGAACACCGGGGAGCTGTTTTTT. It codes for CATSDFGNTGELFF.

In this sample, this clonotype turned up many times. The gene calls are TRBV7-9 and TRBJ1-1; D not certain. The germline gives CDR1 SEHNR, CDR2 FQNEAQ (reference sequence). The CDR3 is 14 residues long. V was pared by 3 bases and J by 4 bases, with 12 bases between. The chain's CDR3 is CASSFPRRTTEAFF. In DNA form, the CDR3 reads TGTGCCAGCAGCTTCCCCCGGAGGACCACTGAAGCTTTCTTT.

The V gene is TRBV7-2, the J gene TRBJ2-5, with a weak D call TRBD2 (6 bases). CDR3 length equals 13 residues. CDR1 is SGHTA, CDR2 FQGNSA, per germline. Trimming shortened V by 3 bases and J by 9 bases, and 14 bases separated the two germline ends. Here the CDR3 reads CASSFAGTGAQYF. The CDR3 coding sequence is TGTGCCAGCAGCTTCGCAGGAACGGGGGCCCAGTACTTC.

The chain uses TRBV7-6 and TRBJ2-7, with 11 bases lining up with TRBD2. Per the germline V gene, CDR1 is SGHVS and CDR2 is FNYEAQ. Trimming took 5 bases from V and 1 from J; bases not matched to a gene: 4. The CDR3 loop spans 15 amino acids. The CDR3 coding sequence is TGTGCCAGCAGCAAAGGGACTAGCGGATCCTACGAGCAGTACTTC. Residues: CASSKGTSGSYEQYF. Full variable domain (remainder filled in from reference TRBV7-6 and TRBJ2-7): GAGVSQSPRYKVTKRGQDVALRCDPISGHVSLYWYRQALGQGPEFLTYFNYEAQQDKSGLPNDRFSAERPEGSISTLTIQRTEQRDSAMYRCASSKGTSGSYEQYFGPGTRLTVT.

There are many counts of this clonotype. The chain couples TRBV6-5 to TRBJ1-6; D is uncertain. Trimming stripped 2 bases from V and 10 bases from J, with 12 bases between. Germline CDR1 MNHEY, CDR2 SVGAGI. This CDR3 contains 14 residues. The CDR3 is CASSYQVAGSPLHF. CDR3 nucleotide sequence: TGTGCCAGCAGTTACCAGGTGGCTGGGTCACCCCTCCACTTT.

The chain carries TRBV25-1 and TRBJ1-4; tentatively, D is TRBD1 (5 bases). Trimming cost V 2 bases and J 11 bases, with 15 bases left between them. CDR1 MGHDK and CDR2 SYGVNS come from the germline V gene. The CDR3 has 14 amino acids. The CDR3 loop reads CASSERQRWGKLFF. The CDR3 DNA reads as TGTGCCAGCAGTGAACGTCAGCGGTGGGGGAAACTGTTTTTT.

V gene TRBV2 combines with J gene TRBJ2-5, with 10 nucleotides matching TRBD1. Germline V gives CDR1 SNHLY, CDR2 FYNNEI. The V and J ends lost 7 bases and 2 bases, in that order; junction bases with no gene match: 7. CDR3 length: 15 residues. The CDR3 sequence: CASTPGTGVQETQYF. The CDR3 DNA sequence: TGTGCCAGCACCCCAGGGACAGGGGTGCAAGAGACCCAGTACTTC.